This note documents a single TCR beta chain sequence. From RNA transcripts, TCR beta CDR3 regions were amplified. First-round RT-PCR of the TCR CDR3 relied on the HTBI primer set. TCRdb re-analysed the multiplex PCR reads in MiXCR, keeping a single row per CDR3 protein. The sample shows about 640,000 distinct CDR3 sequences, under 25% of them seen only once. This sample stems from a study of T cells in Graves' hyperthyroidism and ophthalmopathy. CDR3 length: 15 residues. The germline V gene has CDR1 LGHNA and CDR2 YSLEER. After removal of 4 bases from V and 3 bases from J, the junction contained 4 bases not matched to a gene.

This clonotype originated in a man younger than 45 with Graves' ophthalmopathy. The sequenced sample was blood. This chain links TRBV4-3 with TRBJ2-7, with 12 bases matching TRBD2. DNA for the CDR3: TGCGCCAGCAGCCTACGGACTAGCGGGAACTACGAGCAGTACTTC. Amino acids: CASSLRTSGNYEQYF.